The present T cell receptor (beta chain) was sequenced within a study of cytomegalovirus exposure and HLA in healthy donors. Study-level results: Previously analyzed data showed that most TCR beta V segments were productive at a frequency of about 87% or about 30%. Many donors shared some public TCRs, even though most TCR sequences were rare.

The CDR3 length is 15 residues. Germline V gives CDR1 LGHNA, CDR2 YNFKEQ. The junction had 2 bases not matched to a gene; V was cut back by 1 base and J by 3 bases. In regard to this clone: Its antigen remains unidentified.

The PCR used 60 Vbeta and 13 Jbeta primers. This table comes from immunoSEQ multiplex PCR, and its TCRdb copy is limited to in-frame clones, with some not included. The sample has about 110,000 clones; 71% are singletons. The source of this sequence is a female donor in good health and CMV-seronegative. Specimen: PBMCs. This chain uses TRBV4-2 with TRBJ2-7, with 11 bases matching TRBD2. CDR3 sequence: CASSQGLAGSYEQYF. The DNA of the CDR3 is TGTGCCAGCAGCCAAGGACTAGCGGGGAGCTACGAGCAGTACTTC.